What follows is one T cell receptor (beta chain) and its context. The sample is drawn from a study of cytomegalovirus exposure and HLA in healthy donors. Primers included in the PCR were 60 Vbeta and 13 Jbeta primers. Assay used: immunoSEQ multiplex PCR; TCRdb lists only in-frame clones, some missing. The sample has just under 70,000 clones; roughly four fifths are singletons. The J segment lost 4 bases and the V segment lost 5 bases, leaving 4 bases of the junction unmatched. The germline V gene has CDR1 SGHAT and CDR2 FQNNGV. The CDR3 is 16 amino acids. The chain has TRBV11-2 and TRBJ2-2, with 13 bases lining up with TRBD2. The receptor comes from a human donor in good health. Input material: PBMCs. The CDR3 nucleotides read TGTGCCAGCAGCCGTACTAGCGGGGGGGTCACCGGGGAGCTGTTTTTT. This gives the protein CASSRTSGGVTGELFF.